This TCR beta chain was captured in a study of shared clonotypes between healthy human individuals (dated by TCRdb to the early 2020s). Background on the whole study: The cohort included a few men and two women between 18 and 49 years of age. Leukapheresis yielded between about 0.9 and 8.9 billion PBMCs per donor. To increase sequencing depth and limit assay-specific biases, different laboratories used diverse techniques to prepare libraries and sequence TCR repertoires. To estimate repertoire size and how much clonotype sharing occurs between individuals, the study deeply sequenced the blood TCR repertoires of 4 to 6 healthy adults. For each donor, CD4 naive and CD4 memory were each run on three plates, CD8 naive on two plates, and CD8 memory on one plate.

Study-level results and caveats: Estimated clonotype richness was generally larger for naive than for memory subsets. Based on pairwise subsampling, the degree of clonotype sharing among donors was expected to be affected by sequencing depth. Because the study included only a small number of donors, the genetic and exposure-history diversity represented was limited. Approximately 4.8% of naive CD4, approximately 3.7% of naive CD8, 2.3% of memory CD4, and 0.4% of memory CD8 clonotypes were shared across a few donors. Incomplete sequencing was indicated by rarefaction of sorted-subset datasets, despite the large sequencing depth. Sampling was restricted to blood, and TCR repertoires in tissues likely differ from the TCR repertoires found in blood. Clonotypes shared by all four sorted-subset donors showed higher generation probabilities than non-shared clonotypes.

This clone was seen only a few times. No cognate antigen has been identified for it. Per-base qualities were not stored, and no clone one base away is much larger. This CDR3 is also generated by other DNA sequences in the sample. Using the deep immunoSEQ assay, multiplex PCR amplified TCR CDR3 regions from genomic DNA. Extracted genomic DNA from each cell subset was distributed evenly across all wells of several immunoSEQ 96-well plates, and each plate was treated as a replicate. For sorted subsets, approximately 200 ng of genomic DNA, equivalent to around 30,000 T cell genomes, went into each replicate PCR. Purified libraries were quantified with a Qubit 3.0 fluorometer, sized on a Bioanalyzer 2100, and re-quantified with the KAPA Library Quantification kit. A separate single-read 150-cycle Illumina NextSeq 550 flow cell was used to sequence each immunoSEQ 96-well plate. The authors' analysis ran thus. Because the immunoSEQ output included only junctional sequences and no quality scores, the filtering could not be the same as the filtering used for full-length reads. Sequences were annotated with PyIR, a Python wrapper for IgBLAST v1.9, using IMGT germline references to assign V/J genes and CDR3. Reads were filtered out if the reads had weak V/J assignments (E-value above 1e-6), no CDR3, stop codons, out-of-frame junctions, or ambiguous translated residues. V3J clonotypes were defined as sequences sharing the same inferred V gene, J gene, and CDR3 amino acid sequence. To compute the percentage overlap between repertoires, the number of shared unique clonotypes was divided by the size of the smaller repertoire. RTK rarefaction, the Chao1 estimator, and Recon v2.1 estimates of unobserved clonotypes were used to assess repertoire richness. Generation probabilities were computed with OLGA for all TCRbeta clonotypes obtained by the gDNA method from several donors. TCRdb re-hosts the immuneACCESS table, in-frame sequences only. Its copies lack some clones; in the studies checked, an unresolved V gene accounts for under half of them, and the cause for the rest is not known. That table furnishes V, J and clone size, whereas the DNA furnished D and trimming. Present in this sample are about 2.2 million clones, roughly 93% of which were seen just once. The top ten clones comprise roughly 1.7% of the sample.

V lost 3 bases and J lost 0 bases; the stretch between them is 8 bases long. The CDR3 measures 14 amino acids from cysteine to phenylalanine. The read is trimmed to its CDR3 DNA, 42 bases read in frame from base 1. Reading the germline V gene (reference sequence) gives CDR1 MNHNY and CDR2 SVGAGI. For the CD8 naive samples, CD45RO-negative cells were positively selected for CCR7, yielding a CD45RA+CCR7+ population from which TemRA cells were excluded. The donors were healthy, HIV-negative adults who had no recently reported acute infections or vaccinations. Every donor was a Caucasian adult living in Nashville, Tennessee, USA. Blood was obtained by leukapheresis, after which PBMCs were separated by Ficoll-Histopaque density gradient centrifugation and cryopreserved in liquid nitrogen vapor phase. Purity and quantity of every magnetically sorted T cell population were checked by analytical flow cytometry. Each sorted fraction had its genomic DNA isolated and then quantified by UV absorbance on a Nanodrop 2000c.

The sequence was obtained from a man between 18 and 35 years old in good health. Some clones in this sample may be carry-over from other donors' samples. Sequencing was performed on naive CD8+ T cells from PBMCs. The cell subset or site tag for this specimen amounts to: CD45RA+CCR7+. The rearranged segments are TRBV6-6 and TRBJ1-1; there is no confident call for the D gene. The DNA sequence follows: TGTGCCAGCAGTTATTCGAGGGTGAACACTGAAGCTTTCTTT. Translated, this is CASSYSRVNTEAFF.